This is a list of T cell receptor beta chains from one sample in a study of blood T cell repertoires in COVID-19. Using immunoSEQ multiplex PCR, the repertoire was profiled, and TCRdb retains in-frame clones only, with some absent. This table has about 46,000 clones, around 93% appearing once. Sequencing was done on a sample of peripheral blood. These receptors all stem from a man aged 45-60 years with acute or convalescent COVID-19. Each CDR3 is given with its conserved first and last residue. Each record gives: J gene, clone size, V gene, D gene, CDR3 DNA, CDR3 protein. The D gene is left open where the match is weak. Expanded clones are given a class, and other clones once, few, many or no size at all.

TRBJ2-3,-,TRBV6-6,-,TGTGCCAGCATCAACCCTAGGGCCAGGGCAACAGATACGCAGTATTTT,CASINPRARATDTQYF
TRBJ1-1,few,TRBV5-4,-,TGTGCCAGCAGCTCCCGGACAGTCATGAACACTGAAGCTTTCTTT,CASSSRTVMNTEAFF
TRBJ1-5,-,TRBV18,-,TGTGCCAGCTCTACAGGGTTTGGGGAGCCCCAGCATTTT,CASSTGFGEPQHF
TRBJ2-1,-,TRBV7-2,-,TGTGCCAGCAGCTTCAGGGGGGTGGGCTACAATGAGCAGTTCTTC,CASSFRGVGYNEQFF
TRBJ1-5,-,TRBV11-2,TRBD1,TGTGCCAGCAGCCCAGGACAGGCCGCTAGCAATCAGCCCCAGCATTTT,CASSPGQAASNQPQHF
TRBJ1-5,-,TRBV5-5,TRBD1,TGTGCCAGCAGCTTCTCGCCTCCGGGACAGGGGACTCAGCCCCAGCATTTT,CASSFSPPGQGTQPQHF
TRBJ2-7,-,TRBV2,TRBD1,TGTGCCAGCAGTGAGGGCCAGGGGACAGGATACGAGCAGTACTTC,CASSEGQGTGYEQYF
TRBJ1-4,-,TRBV2,TRBD1,TGTGCCAGCAGCCAACGAACAGGGGGCGACGAAAAACTGTTTTTT,CASSQRTGGDEKLFF
TRBJ1-5,-,TRBV5-1,-,TGCGCCAGCAGCTTTATCCCAGATCAGCCCCAGCATTTT,CASSFIPDQPQHF
TRBJ1-1,-,TRBV5-1,TRBD1,TGCGCCAGCAGCCATCGACAGGGTTCAATAGCTGAAGCTTTCTTT,CASSHRQGSIAEAFF
TRBJ2-5,-,TRBV7-8,TRBD1,TGTGCCAGCAGCTCCCCGGACAGGGGGCTCAGGTCCCAAGAGACCCAGTACTTC,CASSSPDRGLRSQETQYF
TRBJ2-1,-,TRBV4-1,TRBD1,TGCGCCAGCAGCATCAGGACAGGCTCCTACAATGAGCAGTTCTTC,CASSIRTGSYNEQFF
TRBJ2-2,-,TRBV13,-,TGTGCCAGCAGCTGGGGCGGTTTGGGGAACACCGGGGAGCTGTTTTTT,CASSWGGLGNTGELFF
TRBJ2-2,-,TRBV9,-,TGTGCCAGCAGCGTACTCCCGAGTCGGTCAGGCGGGGAGCTGTTTTTT,CASSVLPSRSGGELFF
TRBJ2-7,-,TRBV2,-,TGTGCCACCCGATCCCTAAACTACGAGCAGTACTTC,CATRSLNYEQYF
TRBJ1-3,-,TRBV21-1,-,TGTGCCAGGCGACAGGGAGATGGAAACACCATATATTTT,CARRQGDGNTIYF
TRBJ2-7,-,TRBV18,-,TGTGCCAGCTCTCTGGGAGATTTCGGCTACGAGCAGTACTTC,CASSLGDFGYEQYF
TRBJ1-2,few,TRBV29-1,TRBD1,TGCAGCGTTGGCGGGACAGCGGTTGCTAAAAATAACTATGGCTACACCTTC,CSVGGTAVAKNNYGYTF
TRBJ1-1,-,TRBV18,TRBD1,TGTGCCAGCTCCATGACAGGGGAAGGGACTGAAGCTTTCTTT,CASSMTGEGTEAFF
TRBJ2-3,-,TRBV24-1,TRBD2,TGTGCCACCAGTGATTTTAGCGGGGGGAGGGATACGCAGTATTTT,CATSDFSGGRDTQYF
TRBJ2-1,-,TRBV19,-,TGTGCCAGTAGTGGAGGGAATTATGGCGATGAGCAGTTCTTC,CASSGGNYGDEQFF
TRBJ2-3,-,TRBV20-1,TRBD2,TGCAGTGCTAGTAGAATGGGACTAGCGGACCAGGCAGATACGCAGTATTTT,CSASRMGLADQADTQYF
TRBJ2-7,-,TRBV20-1,TRBD1,TGCAGTGCTAGTACAGGGGGCGTGTACGAGCAGTACTTC,CSASTGGVYEQYF
TRBJ1-3,-,TRBV27,-,TGTGCCAGCAGTCGCACTACCGGGGGAAACACCATATATTTT,CASSRTTGGNTIYF
TRBJ2-7,-,TRBV18,-,TGTGCCAGCTCACCACTTCCGGGGGTCTCCGAGCAGTACTTC,CASSPLPGVSEQYF
TRBJ1-1,-,TRBV14,-,TGTGCCAGCAGAACGGGGGACACTGAAGCTTTCTTT,CASRTGDTEAFF
TRBJ1-2,-,TRBV5-1,TRBD1,TGCGCCAGCAGCTCGGGACAGGGCCACTATGGCTACACCTTC,CASSSGQGHYGYTF
TRBJ1-2,-,TRBV12-3/TRBV12-4,TRBD1,TGTGCCAGCAGTGGGACAGAGGGTGGCTACACCTTC,CASSGTEGGYTF
TRBJ2-2,-,TRBV2,TRBD1,TGTGCCAGCAGAGCCGGGACAGGGGACACCGGGGAGCTGTTTTTT,CASRAGTGDTGELFF
TRBJ1-5,-,TRBV12-3/TRBV12-4,TRBD1,TGTGCCAGCACGGACAGGGGGCAGCAGCCCCAGCATTTT,CASTDRGQQPQHF
TRBJ2-1,-,TRBV28,-,TGTGCCAGCAGGATGGGGGCCGATTACAATGAGCAGTTCTTC,CASRMGADYNEQFF
TRBJ2-7,-,TRBV10-3,TRBD1,TGTGCCATCAGTGGACAGGGGGCCTACGAGCAGTACTTC,CAISGQGAYEQYF
TRBJ2-3,-,TRBV5-4,-,TGTGCCAGCAGCTTGGCGGGGGAGAGAGATACGCAGTATTTT,CASSLAGERDTQYF
TRBJ2-7,-,TRBV7-2,-,TGTGCCAGCAGCTTCCGGGAGCCCCCTTACGAGCAGTACTTC,CASSFREPPYEQYF
TRBJ1-5,-,TRBV3-1/TRBV3-2,-,TGTGCCAGCAGCCAAGCTAACAATCAGCCCCAGCATTTT,CASSQANNQPQHF
TRBJ1-1,-,TRBV7-2,-,TGTGCCAGCAACAACATAAGGACAAACACTGAAGCTTTCTTT,CASNNIRTNTEAFF
TRBJ1-6,-,TRBV28,TRBD1,TGTGCCAGCAGATCTTTCTCCACCTACAGGGGACATTCACCCCTCCACTTT,CASRSFSTYRGHSPLHF
TRBJ1-2,-,TRBV2,-,TGTGCCAGCAGTGAAGCCGGGCAGCCTGGAGGAGGCTACACCTTC,CASSEAGQPGGGYTF
TRBJ1-1,-,TRBV18,-,TGTGCCAGCTCACCACCCATGGGAGAGGGTAACACTGAAGCTTTCTTT,CASSPPMGEGNTEAFF
TRBJ2-6,-,TRBV9,-,TGTGCCAGCAGCGTAGAGCCCCTAGGAGACTCTGGGGCCAACGTCCTGACTTTC,CASSVEPLGDSGANVLTF
TRBJ2-3,-,TRBV24-1,TRBD2,TGTGCCACCAGTGACCCCGGGACTAGCAGCGATACGCAGTATTTT,CATSDPGTSSDTQYF
TRBJ2-1,-,TRBV7-6,TRBD2,TGTGCCAGCAGCTTAGGCACTAGCGGCACCTACAATGAGCAGTTCTTC,CASSLGTSGTYNEQFF
TRBJ2-5,-,TRBV19,TRBD1,TGTGCCAGCGGAAACAGGGGTTCAGAGACCCAGTACTTC,CASGNRGSETQYF
TRBJ2-3,-,TRBV7-3,TRBD2,TGTGCCAGCAGCTTAAGGCCTGCGGGGGGCACAGATACGCAGTATTTT,CASSLRPAGGTDTQYF
TRBJ1-3,-,TRBV3-1/TRBV3-2,-,TGTGCCAGCAGCCAATTAGGACAAATTACTGGAAACACCATATATTTT,CASSQLGQITGNTIYF
TRBJ1-1,-,TRBV6-1,TRBD1,TGTGCCAGCAGTCCCGACAGGGTAACGAACACTGAAGCTTTCTTT,CASSPDRVTNTEAFF
TRBJ2-7,once,TRBV28,TRBD2,TGTGCCAGCAGTTTCGAAGCGGGGGAGCAGTACTTC,CASSFEAGEQYF
TRBJ2-1,-,TRBV19,-,TGTGCCACCCACCTTGGTGGGAGCCGGATTTGGAATGAGCAGTTCTTC,CATHLGGSRIWNEQFF
TRBJ1-2,-,TRBV24-1,-,TGTGCCACTTCTCTAGGGGTCTCTGGCTACACCTTC,CATSLGVSGYTF
TRBJ1-3,-,TRBV2,-,TGTGCCAGCAGTGAATCGCGGGTCTCTGGAAACACCATATATTTT,CASSESRVSGNTIYF
TRBJ2-1,-,TRBV2,TRBD1,TGTGCCATCTTGCAGGGGGTCGGGTACAATGAGCAGTTCTTC,CAILQGVGYNEQFF
TRBJ1-2,-,TRBV29-1,TRBD1,TGCAGCGTTGAAGATCGGGTGACAGGGTGGCCGGATGGCTACACCTTC,CSVEDRVTGWPDGYTF
TRBJ2-1,-,TRBV2,-,TGTGCCAGCAGGCTCGGGTTGGCTGAGCAGTTCTTC,CASRLGLAEQFF
TRBJ2-3,-,TRBV5-4,TRBD2,TGTGCCAGCAGCCCCCCCTCCCCCCTAGCGGGGGGCACAGATACGCAGTATTTT,CASSPPSPLAGGTDTQYF
TRBJ2-3,once,TRBV5-1,TRBD2,TGCGCCAGCAGCCGAGCCGGGACTAGGGGCGATAGCACAGATACGCAGTATTTT,CASSRAGTRGDSTDTQYF
TRBJ2-7,-,TRBV18,-,TGTGCCAGCTCATTACGCGGCCCAGAAGGAAACTACGAGCAGTACTTC,CASSLRGPEGNYEQYF
TRBJ1-2,-,TRBV28,TRBD1,TGTGCCAGCAGCCCCGACAGGGTGGTTGACGGTGGCTACACCTTC,CASSPDRVVDGGYTF
TRBJ2-7,-,TRBV7-2,TRBD2,TGTGCCAGCAACGGAGGATCAGCGGGGGTTTCCTACGAGCAGTACTTC,CASNGGSAGVSYEQYF